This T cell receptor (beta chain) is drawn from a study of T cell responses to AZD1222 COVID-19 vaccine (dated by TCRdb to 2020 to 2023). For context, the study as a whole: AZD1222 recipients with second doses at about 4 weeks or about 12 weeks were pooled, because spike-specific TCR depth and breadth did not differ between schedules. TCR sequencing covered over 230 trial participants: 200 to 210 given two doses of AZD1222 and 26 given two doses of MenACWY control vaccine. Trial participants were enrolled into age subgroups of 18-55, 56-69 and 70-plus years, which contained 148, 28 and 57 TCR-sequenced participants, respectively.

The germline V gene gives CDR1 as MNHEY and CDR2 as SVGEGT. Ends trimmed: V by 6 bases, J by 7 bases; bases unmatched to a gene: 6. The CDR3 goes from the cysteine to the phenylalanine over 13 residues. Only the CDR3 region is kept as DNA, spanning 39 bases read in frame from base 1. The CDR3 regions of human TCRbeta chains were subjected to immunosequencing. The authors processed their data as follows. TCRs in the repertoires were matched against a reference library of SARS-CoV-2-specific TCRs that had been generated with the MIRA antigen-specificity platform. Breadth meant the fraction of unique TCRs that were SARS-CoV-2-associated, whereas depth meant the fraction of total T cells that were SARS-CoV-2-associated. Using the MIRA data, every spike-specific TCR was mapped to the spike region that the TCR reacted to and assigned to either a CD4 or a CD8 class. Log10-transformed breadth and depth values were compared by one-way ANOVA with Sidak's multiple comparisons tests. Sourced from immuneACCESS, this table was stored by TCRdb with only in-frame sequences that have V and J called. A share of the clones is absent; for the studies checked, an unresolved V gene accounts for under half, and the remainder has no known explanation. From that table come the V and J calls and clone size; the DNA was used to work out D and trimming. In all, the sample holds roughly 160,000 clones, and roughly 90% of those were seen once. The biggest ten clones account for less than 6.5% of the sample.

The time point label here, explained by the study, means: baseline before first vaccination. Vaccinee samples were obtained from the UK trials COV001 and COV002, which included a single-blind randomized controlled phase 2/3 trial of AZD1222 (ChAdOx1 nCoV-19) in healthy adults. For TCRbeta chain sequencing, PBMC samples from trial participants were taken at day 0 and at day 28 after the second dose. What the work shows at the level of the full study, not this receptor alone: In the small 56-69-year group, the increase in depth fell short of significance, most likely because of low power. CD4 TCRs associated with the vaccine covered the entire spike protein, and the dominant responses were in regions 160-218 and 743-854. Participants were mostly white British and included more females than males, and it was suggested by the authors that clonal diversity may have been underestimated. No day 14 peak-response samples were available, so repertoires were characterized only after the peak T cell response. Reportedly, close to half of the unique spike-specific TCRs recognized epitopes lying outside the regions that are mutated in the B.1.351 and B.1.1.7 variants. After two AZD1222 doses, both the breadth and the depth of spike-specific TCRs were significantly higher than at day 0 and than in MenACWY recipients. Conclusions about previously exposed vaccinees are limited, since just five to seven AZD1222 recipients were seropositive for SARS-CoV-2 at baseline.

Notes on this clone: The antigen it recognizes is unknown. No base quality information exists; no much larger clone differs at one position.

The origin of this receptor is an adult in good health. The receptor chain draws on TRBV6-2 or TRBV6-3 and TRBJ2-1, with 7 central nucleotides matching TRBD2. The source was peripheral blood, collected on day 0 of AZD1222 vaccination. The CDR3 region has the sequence CASSGGRGNEQFF. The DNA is TGTGCCAGCAGCGGGGGGAGAGGGAATGAGCAGTTCTTC.